This TCR beta chain was recovered during a study of T cell responses to AZD1222 COVID-19 vaccine. Study findings and constraints: Spike-specific TCR breadth and depth were elevated following two AZD1222 doses.

In regard to this clone: Its antigen is unidentified.

The method was immunoSEQ multiplex PCR; TCRdb's version includes in-frame clones alone and lacks a portion of them. The sample records around 120,000 clones, approximately 92% being singletons. The sequence was collected from an adult who received the AZD1222 COVID-19 vaccine. The material sequenced was peripheral blood, taken 28 days after the second AZD1222 dose.

CDR3 in DNA: TGTGCCAGCAGTCTAGACAGGGCCGCTGAAGCTTTCTTT. Its protein is CASSLDRAAEAFF. This chain joins TRBV2 and TRBJ1-1; TRBD1 matches 7 bases. With 5 bases clipped from V and 6 bases from J, the junction kept 6 bases outside the gene matches. The CDR3 contains 13 residues. The germline CDR1 and CDR2 sequences are SNHLY and FYNNEI.